The 19 T cell receptor beta chains below all came from one sample that was sequenced in a study of cytomegalovirus exposure and HLA in healthy donors. The primer mix had 60 Vbeta and 13 Jbeta primers. Data came from immunoSEQ multiplex PCR; TCRdb stores just in-frame clones and leaves some out. The repertoire holds 120,000 to 150,000 clones, with approximately 80% as singletons. What was sequenced was PBMCs. These TCRs come from a woman between 40 and 50 years old in good health and CMV-seropositive.

The chain employs TRBV6-1 and TRBJ2-3; 8 bases are a match to TRBD2. The CDR3 runs to 13 residues. Unmatched junction bases numbered 8, after V lost 6 bases and J lost 9 bases. CDR1 MNHNS and CDR2 SASEGT come from the germline V gene. CDR3 sequence: CASSRAGEGTQYF. The CDR3 nucleotides read TGTGCCAGCAGCCGAGCGGGGGAGGGCACGCAGTATTTT.

The V call is TRBV5-5, the J call TRBJ1-1; D not certain. Looked up from germline, CDR1 is SGHKS and CDR2 is YYEKEE (reference sequence). Trimming pared 4 bases from V and 5 bases from J, leaving 6 bases between. The CDR3 is 11 residues long. The chain's CDR3 is CASSPQTEAFF. The CDR3 nucleotides are TGTGCCAGCAGCCCCCAAACTGAAGCTTTCTTT. Complete variable domain (other parts from reference TRBV5-5 and TRBJ1-1): DAGVTQSPTHLIKTRGQQVTLRCSPISGHKSVSWYQQVLGQGPQFIFQYYEKEERGRGNFPDRFSARQFPNYSSELNVNALLLGDSALYLCASSPQTEAFFGQGTRLTVV.

The chain couples TRBV7-3 to TRBJ1-2; no reliable D call. There are 14 residues in the CDR3. Between the trimmed V and J ends, which lost 1 base and 8 bases, there was a span of 14 bases. Looked up from germline, CDR1 is SGHTA and CDR2 is FQGTGA. The CDR3 region is CASSLIGAAGGYTF. The CDR3 region has the DNA TGTGCCAGCAGCTTAATAGGCGCAGCAGGCGGCTACACCTTC.

This chain joins TRBV27 and TRBJ1-5, with a tentative D call TRBD1 (5 bases). The germline CDR1 and CDR2 sequences are MNHEY and SMNVEV (reference sequence). The V and J ends lost 3 bases and 7 bases respectively, with 16 bases between them. The CDR3 runs 15 residues. The CDR3 nucleotides read TGTGCCAGCAGTTTCTATCCAGGGCCATCGCAGCCCCAGCATTTT. Translated, it gives CASSFYPGPSQPQHF.

The J gene is TRBJ2-7, the V gene TRBV11-2, with D possibly being TRBD1 (6 bases). The CDR3 runs 13 residues. CDR1 SGHAT and CDR2 FQNNGV come from the germline V gene. V dropped 6 bases and J dropped 1 base, with 10 bases sitting between them. The CDR3 DNA reads TGTGCCAGCAGTCGACAGGCATCCTACGAGCAGTACTTC. It yields the protein CASSRQASYEQYF.

The chain uses TRBV5-4 and TRBJ2-2, with TRBD1 as a possible D gene (6 bases). Germline V CDR1 and CDR2: SGHNT, YYREEE (reference sequence). The CDR3 sequence is 16 residues long. V gave up 5 bases and J gave up 2 bases, with 16 bases separating them. The CDR3 bases are TGTGCCAGCAGTTCCCCCGACAGGTTTAACACCGGGGAGCTGTTTTTT. This gives the protein CASSSPDRFNTGELFF. Variable domain in full (rest from reference TRBV5-4 and TRBJ2-2): ETGVTQSPTHLIKTRGQQVTLRCSSQSGHNTVSWYQQALGQGPQFIFQYYREEENGRGNFPPRFSGLQFPNYSSELNVNALELDDSALYLCASSSPDRFNTGELFFGEGSRLTVL.

This clone was seen a few times. The chain's CDR3 is CASSPTGSYGYTF. The CDR3 nucleotides read TGCGCCAGCAGCCCGACAGGTTCCTATGGCTACACCTTC. The rearrangement joins TRBV4-1 to TRBJ1-2; tentatively, D is TRBD1 (6 bases). This CDR3 region has 13 residues. Deletions cut 4 bases from V and 4 bases from J, with 10 bases between. Per germline, CDR1 MGHRA and CDR2 YSYEKL.

This chain connects TRBV9 to TRBJ2-1; 8 bases fit TRBD2. This CDR3 is 15 amino acids long. Trimming took 0 bases from V and 5 from J; bases not matched to a gene: 4. Germline CDR1 and CDR2: SGDLS and YYNGEE. The CDR3 sequence is CASSVASGSHNEQFF. The CDR3 bases are TGTGCCAGCAGCGTAGCCAGCGGGAGCCACAATGAGCAGTTCTTC. Using reference TRBV9 and TRBJ2-1 for the parts outside the CDR3, the full variable domain is DSGVTQTPKHLITATGQRVTLRCSPRSGDLSVYWYQQSLDQGLQFLIQYYNGEERAKGNILERFSAQQFPDLHSELNLSSLELGDSALYFCASSVASGSHNEQFFGPGTRLTVL.

The chain combines TRBV5-5 with TRBJ2-7, with no clear D. V gave up 0 bases and J gave up 2 bases, with 6 bases separating them. CDR1 and CDR2 from the germline V gene are SGHKS and YYEKEE (reference sequence). The CDR3 is 13 amino acids. The CDR3 bases are TGTGCCAGCAGCTTGGTCGTAGCCTACGAGCAGTACTTC. Residues: CASSLVVAYEQYF.

The chain couples TRBV18 to TRBJ2-1, with a tentative D call TRBD1 (5 bases). The CDR3 consists of 14 residues. V was pared by 3 bases and J by 4 bases, with 10 bases between. Germline V gene data show CDR1 as KGHSH and CDR2 as LQKENI. CDR3 sequence: CASSPQGGYNEQFF. CDR3 sequence (DNA): TGTGCCAGCTCACCGCAGGGTGGGTACAATGAGCAGTTCTTC.

This clone was seen once. The rearrangement joins TRBV5-1 to TRBJ2-1; D gene unclear. Trimming removed 0 bases at V and 0 bases at J, with 10 bases between. This CDR3 is built from 16 residues. The V gene's germline CDR1 is SGHRS and CDR2 YFSETQ. The CDR3 reads CASSLEAASSYNEQFF. CDR3 coding DNA: TGCGCCAGCAGCTTGGAGGCGGCAAGCTCCTACAATGAGCAGTTCTTC.

This chain joins TRBV5-5 and TRBJ2-1, with 13 nucleotides matching TRBD2. This CDR3 spans 12 amino acids. Germline-derived CDR1 and CDR2 are SGHKS and YYEKEE (reference sequence). V was pared by 4 bases and J by 15 bases, with 4 bases of the junction left unmatched. This CDR3 reads CASSGTSGMRFF. As DNA, the CDR3 is TGTGCCAGCAGCGGGACTAGCGGGATGAGGTTCTTC. Filled out from reference TRBV5-5 and TRBJ2-1, the complete variable domain reads DAGVTQSPTHLIKTRGQQVTLRCSPISGHKSVSWYQQVLGQGPQFIFQYYEKEERGRGNFPDRFSARQFPNYSSELNVNALLLGDSALYLCASSGTSGMRFFGPGTRLTVL.

The J gene is TRBJ2-2, the V gene TRBV7-9; TRBD2 matches at 9 bases. V trimming: 10 bases; J trimming: 0 bases; junction bases outside the gene matches: 3. The CDR3 is made up of 14 amino acids. Germline CDR1 SEHNR, CDR2 FQNEAQ (reference sequence). CDR3 nucleotide sequence: TGTGCCACAGTAGCGGGAGCGAACACCGGGGAGCTGTTTTTT. This sequence encodes CATVAGANTGELFF.

The rearrangement joins TRBV9 to TRBJ2-3; the match to TRBD2 covers 10 bases. Germline assignment: CDR1 SGDLS and CDR2 YYNGEE. This CDR3 has 16 residues. V lost 0 bases to trimming and J lost 1 base; unmatched junction nucleotides: 2. The CDR3 region is CASSVALAGGTDTQYF. CDR3 coding DNA: TGTGCCAGCAGCGTAGCTCTAGCGGGAGGCACAGATACGCAGTATTTT.

This clone was recorded once. This chain joins TRBV15 and TRBJ2-1; D perhaps matches TRBD2 (6 bases). This CDR3 spans 17 amino acids. Germline V gene data show CDR1 as LNHNV and CDR2 as YYDKDF (reference sequence). V was clipped by 1 base and J by 0 bases, with 13 bases between them. The CDR3 sequence: CATSRVSGRSSYNEQFF. CDR3 coding DNA: TGTGCCACCAGCAGAGTCAGCGGGCGGAGCTCCTACAATGAGCAGTTCTTC.

This clone was picked up one time. The gene calls are TRBV7-2 and TRBJ2-5; TRBD2 is a possible D gene (6 bases). Trimming pared 5 bases from V and 7 bases from J, leaving 14 bases between. Germline V CDR1 and CDR2: SGHTA, FQGNSA. This CDR3 has 13 residues. The CDR3 is CASSPSVRGTQYF. The CDR3 bases are TGTGCCAGCAGCCCTTCGGTGCGGGGGACCCAGTACTTC.

The chain links TRBV6-1 to TRBJ2-6; D possibly corresponds to TRBD1 (6 bases). Trimming pared 6 bases from V and 2 bases from J, leaving 11 bases between. CDR3 length: 15 residues. Germline CDR1 MNHNS, CDR2 SASEGT. The CDR3 loop is CASSTSGAGANVLTF. The CDR3 DNA sequence: TGTGCCAGCAGCACTTCAGGGGCTGGGGCCAACGTCCTGACTTTC.

J is TRBJ1-5 and V is TRBV19; 9 positions agree with TRBD1. With 5 bases clipped from V and 5 bases from J, the junction kept 1 base outside the gene matches. CDR1 is LNHDA and CDR2 is SQIVND in the germline V gene (reference sequence). The CDR3 has 13 residues. The CDR3 DNA is TGTGCCAGTAGTTGGGACAGGGATCAGCCCCAGCATTTT. It translates to CASSWDRDQPQHF.

This clone was observed a few times. J is TRBJ2-1 and V is TRBV5-1, with D possibly matching TRBD1 (5 bases). The CDR3 totals 16 residues. Germline V gene lookup returns CDR1 SGHRS and CDR2 YFSETQ. The germline V and J ends were trimmed by 0 bases and 7 bases, with 17 bases remaining between them. This CDR3 reads CASSLVVTGRWNEQFF. Here the CDR3 DNA reads TGCGCCAGCAGCTTGGTGGTCACAGGCCGTTGGAATGAGCAGTTCTTC.